Sequencing of this TCR beta chain was carried out in a study of T cell responses to AZD1222 COVID-19 vaccine. Pooling of second doses given at about 4 or about 12 weeks was done. For this clone: Its antigen remains unknown.

The CDR3 extends over 16 amino acids. V shed 2 bases, J shed 5 bases, and the junction held 11 bases outside the gene matches. Germline CDR1 is MGHRA and CDR2 is YSYEKL. Study outcomes and limitations: Recipients of AZD1222 seropositive at baseline numbered only five or six. Clonal diversity was possibly underestimated, and white British individuals and females predominated among donors.

Libraries were prepared by immunoSEQ multiplex PCR; TCRdb keeps only in-frame clonotypes and omits some of them. Here the sample spans some 49,000 clones, roughly 89% being singletons. Sequencing was performed on peripheral blood, taken 28 days after the second AZD1222 dose. The chain has TRBV4-1 and TRBJ2-7, with 8 bases that match TRBD2. This clonotype was obtained from an adult who received the AZD1222 COVID-19 vaccine. This CDR3 reads CASSQSSGSISDEQYF. CDR3 DNA: TGCGCCAGCAGCCAATCAAGCGGGAGTATTAGCGACGAGCAGTACTTC.